This passage covers 4 T cell receptor beta chains from one sample sequenced in a study of early T cells in non-severe SARS-CoV-2 infection. TCRdb reprocessed the 5' RACE reads with MiXCR, giving one entry per CDR3 protein. The repertoire consists of some 64,000 distinct CDR3 sequences, with roughly 13% occurring once and the leading ten covering roughly 8%. Sequencing was performed on whole blood. The receptors derive from an adult who was a healthcare worker with PCR-confirmed SARS-CoV-2 infection or an uninfected control (not recorded which).

The genes are TRBV4-3 and TRBJ2-5, with a weak D call TRBD1 (6 bases). The V end lost 3 bases, the J end lost 5 bases, and 16 bases lay between the germline ends. CDR1 is LGHNA, CDR2 YSLEER, per germline. The CDR3 sequence is 15 residues long. CDR3 bases: TGCGCCAGCAGCCACAGAGCTGACAGGCCTGAGACCCAGTACTTC. Amino acid sequence: CASSHRADRPETQYF.

This clonotype occurred a few times. This chain uses TRBV18 with TRBJ1-4; D not resolved. The CDR3 is 11 amino acids. The germline CDR1 and CDR2 sequences are KGHSH and LQKENI. The V gene lost 2 bases and the J gene lost 8 bases, with 3 bases spanning the gap. CDR3 nucleotides: TGTGCCAGCTCACCAGCGGAAAAACTGTTTTTT. This codes for CASSPAEKLFF.

This clonotype was counted a few times. CDR3 sequence: CASSFLAGNTGELFF. The CDR3 nucleotides are TGTGCCAGCAGCTTTCTAGCTGGCAACACCGGGGAGCTGTTTTTT. The J gene is TRBJ2-2, the V gene TRBV11-2, with D possibly matching TRBD2 (5 bases). This CDR3 region has 15 residues. V lost 3 bases to trimming and J lost 2 bases, with 10 bases between them. The germline CDR1 and CDR2 sequences are SGHAT and FQNNGV.

This clonotype was counted at least ten times. The gene calls are TRBV4-3 and TRBJ1-5; possible D gene TRBD1, 5 bases. The CDR3 covers 16 residues. V was cut by 2 bases and J by 4 bases, with 15 bases left in between. Germline CDR1 is LGHNA and CDR2 is YSLEER. This chain's CDR3 is CASSQTPGLVNQPQHF. The CDR3 bases are TGCGCCAGCAGCCAAACCCCGGGGCTGGTTAATCAGCCCCAGCATTTT.